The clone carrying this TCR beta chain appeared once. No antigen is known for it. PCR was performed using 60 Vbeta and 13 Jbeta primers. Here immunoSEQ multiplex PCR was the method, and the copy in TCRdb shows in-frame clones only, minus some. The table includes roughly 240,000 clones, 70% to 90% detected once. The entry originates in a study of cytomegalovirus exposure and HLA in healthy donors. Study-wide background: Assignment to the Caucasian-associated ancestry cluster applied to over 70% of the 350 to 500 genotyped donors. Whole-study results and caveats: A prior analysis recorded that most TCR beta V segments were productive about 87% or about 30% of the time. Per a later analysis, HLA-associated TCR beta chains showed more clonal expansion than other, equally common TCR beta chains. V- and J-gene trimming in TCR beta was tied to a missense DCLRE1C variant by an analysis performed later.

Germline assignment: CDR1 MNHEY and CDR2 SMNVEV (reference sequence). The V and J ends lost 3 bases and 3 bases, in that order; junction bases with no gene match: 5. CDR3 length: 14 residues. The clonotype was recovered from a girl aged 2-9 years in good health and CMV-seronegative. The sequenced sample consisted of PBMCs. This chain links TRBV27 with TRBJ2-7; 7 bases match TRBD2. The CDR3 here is CASSLGGSLYEQYF. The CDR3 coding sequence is TGTGCCAGCAGTTTGGGGGGGAGCCTCTACGAGCAGTACTTC.